This entry lists 17 T cell receptor beta chains sequenced from one sample in a study of graft-versus-host responses after intestinal transplantation. These TCRs are of unknown antigen specificity. Only in-frame clones appear in the TCRdb table, and some are missing; sequencing was by immunoSEQ multiplex PCR. The repertoire holds approximately 110,000 clones, with 85% to 95% as singletons. The material sequenced was unstimulated CD4+ T cells sorted from spleen or lymph node cells, taken before transplant. The receptors here all came from a human donor who was the organ donor for an intestinal transplant.

This clone came up once. Here the CDR3 DNA reads TGTGCCAGCAGCTTGGATCCGGGAGCTGATTATGGGAACACTGAAGCTTTCTTT. Protein: CASSLDPGADYGNTEAFF. The genes are TRBV5-4 and TRBJ1-1; D call uncertain. V was pared by 0 bases and J by 1 base, with 19 bases between. Germline V lookup: CDR1 SGHNT, CDR2 YYREEE (reference sequence). There are 18 residues in the CDR3.

This chain links TRBV18 with TRBJ2-2; the match to TRBD1 covers 10 bases. The length of the CDR3 is 13 residues. With 6 bases clipped from V and 5 bases from J, the junction kept 0 bases outside the gene matches. Germline assignment: CDR1 KGHSH and CDR2 LQKENI. The CDR3 here is CASSGQGTGELFF. The CDR3 DNA reads TGTGCCAGCTCGGGACAGGGGACCGGGGAGCTGTTTTTT.

V and J are TRBV2 and TRBJ2-7; 13 nucleotides line up with TRBD2. V lost 6 bases to trimming and J lost 0 bases; unmatched junction nucleotides: 5. From germline, CDR1 is SNHLY and CDR2 FYNNEI. The CDR3 runs to 16 residues. This chain's CDR3 is CASRRLAGGSSYEQYF. The CDR3 DNA follows: TGTGCCAGCAGGAGACTAGCGGGAGGTAGCTCCTACGAGCAGTACTTC.

V gene TRBV2 combines with J gene TRBJ1-1; D is possibly TRBD1 (5 bases). V gave up 3 bases and J gave up 1 base, with 9 bases separating them. This CDR3 contains 14 residues. The germline gives CDR1 SNHLY, CDR2 FYNNEI. The CDR3 protein is CASSDYGGNTEAFF. CDR3 in DNA: TGTGCCAGCAGTGACTATGGGGGGAACACTGAAGCTTTCTTT.

This chain joins TRBV7-8 and TRBJ2-3; TRBD2 aligns across 7 bases. The junction had 7 bases not matched to a gene; V was cut back by 2 bases and J by 2 bases. The CDR3 has 16 residues. Germline lookup yields CDR1 SGHVS and CDR2 FQNEAQ. This CDR3 is CASSLFSGPFTDTQYF. The CDR3 nucleotides read TGTGCCAGCAGCTTATTTAGCGGGCCTTTCACAGATACGCAGTATTTT. The full variable domain, in which reference TRBV7-8 and TRBJ2-3 provide the parts outside the CDR3, is GAGVSQSPRYKVAKRGQDVALRCDPISGHVSLFWYQQALGQGPEFLTYFQNEAQLDKSGLPSDRFFAERPEGSVSTLKIQRTQQEDSAVYLCASSLFSGPFTDTQYFGPGTRLTVL.

The rearrangement links TRBV7-2 to TRBJ2-3; 7 bases agree with TRBD2. CDR1 and CDR2 from the germline V gene are SGHTA and FQGNSA. The V segment lost 0 bases and the J segment 1 base; nucleotides outside the gene matches: 7. The CDR3 contains 17 residues. CDR3 sequence: CASSLALLAARTDTQYF. The CDR3 nucleotides read TGTGCCAGCAGCTTAGCGCTTCTAGCGGCCCGCACAGATACGCAGTATTTT.

The chain has TRBV23-1 and TRBJ2-2; 8 bases match TRBD1. TRBV23-1 is noted as an ORF with a role that remains uncertain. This CDR3 region has 16 residues. The V gene end was trimmed by 6 bases and the J gene end by 5 bases; junction bases not matched to a gene: 11. The CDR3 protein is CASSRQGWIPTGELFF. Here the CDR3 DNA reads TGCGCCAGCAGCCGACAGGGGTGGATTCCAACCGGGGAGCTGTTTTTT.

On this clone: Additional DNA sequences in this sample encode the identical CDR3. This chain uses TRBV5-1 with TRBJ1-3; no reliable D call. There are 13 residues in the CDR3. Trimming pared 0 bases from V and 1 base from J, leaving 2 bases between. In germline, CDR1 is SGHRS, CDR2 YFSETQ. The CDR3 spells CASSLGSGNTIYF. CDR3 coding DNA: TGCGCCAGCAGCTTGGGGTCTGGAAACACCATATATTTT.

The chain recombines TRBV5-1 with TRBJ2-3; 10 nucleotides line up with TRBD2. Trimming removed 4 bases from V and 0 bases from J; junction bases left unmatched: 8. The length of the CDR3 is 17 residues. The germline V gene has CDR1 SGHRS and CDR2 YFSETQ. Written as DNA, the CDR3 is TGCGCCAGCAGCCTAATACTAGCGGGAACCAGCACAGATACGCAGTATTTT. It is translated as CASSLILAGTSTDTQYF. Drawing the rest from reference TRBV5-1 and TRBJ2-3, the complete variable domain is KAGVTQTPRYLIKTRGQQVTLSCSPISGHRSVSWYQQTPGQGLQFLFEYFSETQRNKGNFPGRFSGRQFSNSRSEMNVSTLELGDSALYLCASSLILAGTSTDTQYFGPGTRLTVL.

V usage is TRBV11-2 and J usage is TRBJ2-7; D might be TRBD2 (6 bases). The germline CDR1 and CDR2 sequences are SGHAT and FQNNGV. The CDR3 length is 14 residues. V was pared by 5 bases and J by 2 bases, with 13 bases between. CDR3 bases: TGTGCCAGCAGCCTTGGGACTCCCGCCTACGAGCAGTACTTC. Encoded protein: CASSLGTPAYEQYF.

This chain links TRBV5-1 with TRBJ1-2; no definite D call. Looked up from germline, CDR1 is SGHRS and CDR2 is YFSETQ. V lost 3 bases and J 6 bases, leaving 9 bases between the germline ends. The CDR3 has 12 amino acids. The CDR3, as DNA: TGCGCCAGCAGCTCGGAGTTTCATGGCTACACCTTC. Protein sequence: CASSSEFHGYTF.

This clone appeared a single time. V is TRBV5-1 and J is TRBJ2-7, with a weak D call TRBD1 (5 bases). Trimming stripped 0 bases from V and 0 bases from J, with 13 bases between. This CDR3 is 16 amino acids long. From germline, CDR1 is SGHRS and CDR2 YFSETQ. The CDR3 region is CASSLVWGPSSYEQYF. DNA for the CDR3: TGCGCCAGCAGCTTGGTCTGGGGCCCTAGCTCCTACGAGCAGTACTTC.

The chain has TRBV28 and TRBJ1-5; possible D gene TRBD1, 6 bases. V lost 4 bases to trimming and J lost 5 bases, with 9 bases between them. The germline gives CDR1 MDHEN, CDR2 SYDVKM. This CDR3 is built from 13 residues. CDR3 coding DNA: TGTGCCAGCAGTTGGGGGGGCCATCAGCCCCAGCATTTT. This sequence encodes CASSWGGHQPQHF.

V usage is TRBV4-2 and J usage is TRBJ2-5; D call uncertain. Deletions cut 0 bases from V and 1 base from J, with 9 bases between. The CDR3 totals 15 residues. The germline V gene has CDR1 LGHNA and CDR2 YNFKEQ. Here the CDR3 DNA reads TGTGCCAGCAGCCAAGATAAAGGGATCCAAGAGACCCAGTACTTC. Its translation is CASSQDKGIQETQYF.

The chain carries TRBV18 and TRBJ1-2; 10 positions agree with TRBD1. The ends lost 0 bases at V and 5 bases at J; junction bases unmatched: 15. Looked up from germline, CDR1 is KGHSH and CDR2 is LQKENI. The CDR3 loop spans 19 amino acids. The CDR3 DNA reads as TGTGCCAGCTCACCACCCCTAAGGACAGGGGGTGTCCCCCTATATGGCTACACCTTC. Residues: CASSPPLRTGGVPLYGYTF. The variable domain in full, completed from reference TRBV18 and TRBJ1-2, reads NAGVMQNPRHLVRRRGQEARLRCSPMKGHSHVYWYRQLPEEGLKFMVYLQKENIIDESGMPKERFSAEFPKEGPSILRIQQVVRGDSAAYFCASSPPLRTGGVPLYGYTFGSGTRLTVV.

Comment on this clone: One end of the junction varies from germline; a read error may be responsible. The rearrangement uses TRBV9 and TRBJ2-1, with TRBD2 identical over 8 bases. Germline CDR1 SGDLS, CDR2 YYNGEE. The CDR3 is made up of 12 amino acids. CDR3 in amino acids: CASSQLSGSSIF. DNA of the CDR3: TGTGCCAGCAGTCAACTCAGCGGGAGTTCGATCTTC.

The V call is TRBV29-1, the J call TRBJ2-1; maybe TRBD2 (5 bases). The length of the CDR3 is 13 residues. Trimming removed 7 bases from V and 6 bases from J, with 16 bases in between. Germline loops: CDR1 SQVTM, CDR2 ANQGSEA. The CDR3 nucleotides read TGCAGCGCCGCGGAGCAAGAGGGCAATGAGCAGTTCTTC. Translating gives CSAAEQEGNEQFF.